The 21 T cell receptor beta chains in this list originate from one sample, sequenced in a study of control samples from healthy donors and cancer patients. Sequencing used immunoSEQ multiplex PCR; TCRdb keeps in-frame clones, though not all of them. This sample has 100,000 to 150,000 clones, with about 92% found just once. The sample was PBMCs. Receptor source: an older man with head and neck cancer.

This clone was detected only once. CDR3 in DNA: TGTGCCAGCAGCCCGGTAGGGGGTAGGGAAAACATTCAGTACTTC. Its translation: CASSPVGGRENIQYF. This rearrangement joins TRBV5-4 to TRBJ2-4, with TRBD1 as a possible D gene (6 bases). The CDR3 is made up of 15 amino acids. Germline CDR1 is SGHNT and CDR2 is YYREEE (reference sequence). Trimming pared 4 bases from V and 5 bases from J, leaving 16 bases between. The full variable domain, with the rest looked up from reference TRBV5-4 and TRBJ2-4, is ETGVTQSPTHLIKTRGQQVTLRCSSQSGHNTVSWYQQALGQGPQFIFQYYREEENGRGNFPPRFSGLQFPNYSSELNVNALELDDSALYLCASSPVGGRENIQYFGAGTRLSVL.

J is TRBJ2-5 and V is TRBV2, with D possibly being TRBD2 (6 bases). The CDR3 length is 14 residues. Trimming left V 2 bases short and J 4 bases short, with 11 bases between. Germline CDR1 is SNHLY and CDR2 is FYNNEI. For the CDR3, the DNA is TGTGCCAGCAGTGAACGACGGAGGGGAGAGACCCAGTACTTC. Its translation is CASSERRRGETQYF.

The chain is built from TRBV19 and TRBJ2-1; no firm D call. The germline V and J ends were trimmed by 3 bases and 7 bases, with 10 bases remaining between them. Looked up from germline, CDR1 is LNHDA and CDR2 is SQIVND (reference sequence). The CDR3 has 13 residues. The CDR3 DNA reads TGTGCCAGTAGTATCAATCGTGGGAATGAGCAGTTCTTC. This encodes CASSINRGNEQFF.

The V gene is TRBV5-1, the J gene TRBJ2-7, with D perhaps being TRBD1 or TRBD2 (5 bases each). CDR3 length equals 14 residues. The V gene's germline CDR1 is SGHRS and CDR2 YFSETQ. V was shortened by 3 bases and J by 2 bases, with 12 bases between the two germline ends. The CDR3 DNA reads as TGCGCCAGCAGCTACCGGGACGGTGCCTACGAGCAGTACTTC. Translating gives CASSYRDGAYEQYF.

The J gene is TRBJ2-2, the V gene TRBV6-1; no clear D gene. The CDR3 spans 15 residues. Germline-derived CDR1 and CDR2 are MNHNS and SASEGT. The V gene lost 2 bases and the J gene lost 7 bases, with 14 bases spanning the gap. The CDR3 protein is CASSERALEFGELFF. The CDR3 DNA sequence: TGTGCCAGCAGTGAAAGGGCTCTAGAATTCGGGGAGCTGTTTTTT.

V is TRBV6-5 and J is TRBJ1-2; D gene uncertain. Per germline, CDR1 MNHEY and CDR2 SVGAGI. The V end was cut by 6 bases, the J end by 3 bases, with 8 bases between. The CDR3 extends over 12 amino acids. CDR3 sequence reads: CASSLGDYGYTF. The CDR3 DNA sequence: TGTGCCAGCAGCCTAGGAGACTATGGCTACACCTTC.

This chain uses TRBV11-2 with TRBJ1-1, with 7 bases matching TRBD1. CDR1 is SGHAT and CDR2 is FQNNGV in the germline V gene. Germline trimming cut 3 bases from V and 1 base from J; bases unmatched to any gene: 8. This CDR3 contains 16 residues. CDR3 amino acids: CASSFDRALRNTEAFF. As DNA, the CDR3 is TGTGCCAGCAGCTTCGACAGGGCTTTGAGGAACACTGAAGCTTTCTTT.

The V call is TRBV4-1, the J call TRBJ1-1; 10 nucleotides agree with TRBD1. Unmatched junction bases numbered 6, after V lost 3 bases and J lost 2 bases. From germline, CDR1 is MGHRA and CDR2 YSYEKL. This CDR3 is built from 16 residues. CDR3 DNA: TGCGCCAGCAGCCACTGGGACAGGGGAGGCAACACTGAAGCTTTCTTT. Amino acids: CASSHWDRGGNTEAFF.

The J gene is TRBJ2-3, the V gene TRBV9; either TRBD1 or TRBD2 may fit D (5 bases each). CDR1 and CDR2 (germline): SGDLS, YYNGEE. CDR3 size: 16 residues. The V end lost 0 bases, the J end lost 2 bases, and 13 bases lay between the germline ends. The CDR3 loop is CASSVGGSVVTDTQYF. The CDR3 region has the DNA TGTGCCAGCAGCGTAGGGGGGAGCGTTGTCACAGATACGCAGTATTTT.

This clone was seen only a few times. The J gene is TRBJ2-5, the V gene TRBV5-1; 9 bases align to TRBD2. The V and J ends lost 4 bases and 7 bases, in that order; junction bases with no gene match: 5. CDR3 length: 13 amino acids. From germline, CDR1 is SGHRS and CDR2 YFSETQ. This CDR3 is CASSVAGGRTQYF. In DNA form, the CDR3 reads TGCGCCAGCAGCGTTGCGGGGGGGCGGACCCAGTACTTC.

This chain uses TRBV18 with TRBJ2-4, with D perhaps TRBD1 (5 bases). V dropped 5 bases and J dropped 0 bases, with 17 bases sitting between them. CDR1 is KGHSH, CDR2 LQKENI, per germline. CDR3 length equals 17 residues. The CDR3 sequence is CASSSILGQLAKNIQYF. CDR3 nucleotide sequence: TGTGCCAGCTCATCCATATTAGGACAACTAGCCAAAAACATTCAGTACTTC.

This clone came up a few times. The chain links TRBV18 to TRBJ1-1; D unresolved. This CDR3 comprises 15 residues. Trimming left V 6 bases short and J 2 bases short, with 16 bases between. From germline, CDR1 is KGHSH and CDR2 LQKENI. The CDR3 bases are TGTGCCAGCTCGTCAAGGAGGACGGGAAACACTGAAGCTTTCTTT. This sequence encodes CASSSRRTGNTEAFF.

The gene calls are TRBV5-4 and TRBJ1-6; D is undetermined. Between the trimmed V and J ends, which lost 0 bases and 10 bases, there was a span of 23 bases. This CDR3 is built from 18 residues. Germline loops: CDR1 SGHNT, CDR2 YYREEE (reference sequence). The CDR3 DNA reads TGTGCCAGCAGCTTGGGAGGTGGAAGTAGCCTCTCGGGGTCACCCCTCCACTTT. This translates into CASSLGGGSSLSGSPLHF.

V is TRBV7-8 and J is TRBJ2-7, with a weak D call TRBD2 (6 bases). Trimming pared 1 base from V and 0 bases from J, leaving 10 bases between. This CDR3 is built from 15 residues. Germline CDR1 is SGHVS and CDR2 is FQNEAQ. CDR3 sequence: CASSLDGGSSYEQYF. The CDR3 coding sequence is TGTGCCAGCAGCTTAGATGGGGGGAGCTCCTACGAGCAGTACTTC.

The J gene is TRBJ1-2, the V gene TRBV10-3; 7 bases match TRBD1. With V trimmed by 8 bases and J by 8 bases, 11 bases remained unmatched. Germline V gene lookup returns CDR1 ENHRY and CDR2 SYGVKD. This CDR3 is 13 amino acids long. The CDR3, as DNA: TGTGCCATCGGAGGAGGCCAGGGGGGAGGCTACACCTTC. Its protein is CAIGGGQGGGYTF.

The CDR3 nucleotides read TGCGCCAGCAGCCGCCGCCTAGCGGGAGAGGGAGAGACCCAGTACTTC. Its protein is CASSRRLAGEGETQYF. This rearrangement joins TRBV4-1 to TRBJ2-5; 10 bases map to TRBD2. This CDR3 spans 16 amino acids. Germline CDR1 reads MGHRA; CDR2 reads YSYEKL. With 4 bases clipped from V and 4 bases from J, the junction kept 9 bases outside the gene matches.

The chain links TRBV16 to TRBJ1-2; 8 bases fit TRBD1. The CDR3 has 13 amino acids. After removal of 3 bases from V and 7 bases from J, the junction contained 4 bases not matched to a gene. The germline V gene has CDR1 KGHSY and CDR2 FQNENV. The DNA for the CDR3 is TGTGCCAGCAGCCAGACAGGGGAAGGTGGCTACACCTTC. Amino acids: CASSQTGEGGYTF.

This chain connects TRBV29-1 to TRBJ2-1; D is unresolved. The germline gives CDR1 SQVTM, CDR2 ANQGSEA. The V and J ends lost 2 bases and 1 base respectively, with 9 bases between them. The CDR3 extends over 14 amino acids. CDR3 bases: TGCAGCGTTGAAATGGCGGATTCCTACAATGAGCAGTTCTTC. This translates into CSVEMADSYNEQFF.

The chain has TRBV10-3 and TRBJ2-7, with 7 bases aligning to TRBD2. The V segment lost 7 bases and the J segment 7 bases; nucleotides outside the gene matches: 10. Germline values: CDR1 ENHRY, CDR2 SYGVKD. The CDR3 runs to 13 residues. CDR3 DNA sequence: TGTGCCATCACGGGGGAGTTGCGGGGGGAGCAGTACTTC. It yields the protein CAITGELRGEQYF.

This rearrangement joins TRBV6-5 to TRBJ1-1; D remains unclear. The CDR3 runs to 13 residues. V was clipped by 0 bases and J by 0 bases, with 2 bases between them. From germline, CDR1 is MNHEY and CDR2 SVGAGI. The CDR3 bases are TGTGCCAGCAGTTACTCTCTGAACACTGAAGCTTTCTTT. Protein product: CASSYSLNTEAFF.

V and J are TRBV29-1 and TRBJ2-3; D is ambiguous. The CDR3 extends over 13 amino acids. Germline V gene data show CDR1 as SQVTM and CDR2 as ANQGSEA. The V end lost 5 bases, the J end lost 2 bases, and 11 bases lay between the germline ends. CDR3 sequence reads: CSVPGRYTDTQYF. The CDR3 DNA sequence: TGCAGCGTTCCTGGCAGGTACACAGATACGCAGTATTTT.